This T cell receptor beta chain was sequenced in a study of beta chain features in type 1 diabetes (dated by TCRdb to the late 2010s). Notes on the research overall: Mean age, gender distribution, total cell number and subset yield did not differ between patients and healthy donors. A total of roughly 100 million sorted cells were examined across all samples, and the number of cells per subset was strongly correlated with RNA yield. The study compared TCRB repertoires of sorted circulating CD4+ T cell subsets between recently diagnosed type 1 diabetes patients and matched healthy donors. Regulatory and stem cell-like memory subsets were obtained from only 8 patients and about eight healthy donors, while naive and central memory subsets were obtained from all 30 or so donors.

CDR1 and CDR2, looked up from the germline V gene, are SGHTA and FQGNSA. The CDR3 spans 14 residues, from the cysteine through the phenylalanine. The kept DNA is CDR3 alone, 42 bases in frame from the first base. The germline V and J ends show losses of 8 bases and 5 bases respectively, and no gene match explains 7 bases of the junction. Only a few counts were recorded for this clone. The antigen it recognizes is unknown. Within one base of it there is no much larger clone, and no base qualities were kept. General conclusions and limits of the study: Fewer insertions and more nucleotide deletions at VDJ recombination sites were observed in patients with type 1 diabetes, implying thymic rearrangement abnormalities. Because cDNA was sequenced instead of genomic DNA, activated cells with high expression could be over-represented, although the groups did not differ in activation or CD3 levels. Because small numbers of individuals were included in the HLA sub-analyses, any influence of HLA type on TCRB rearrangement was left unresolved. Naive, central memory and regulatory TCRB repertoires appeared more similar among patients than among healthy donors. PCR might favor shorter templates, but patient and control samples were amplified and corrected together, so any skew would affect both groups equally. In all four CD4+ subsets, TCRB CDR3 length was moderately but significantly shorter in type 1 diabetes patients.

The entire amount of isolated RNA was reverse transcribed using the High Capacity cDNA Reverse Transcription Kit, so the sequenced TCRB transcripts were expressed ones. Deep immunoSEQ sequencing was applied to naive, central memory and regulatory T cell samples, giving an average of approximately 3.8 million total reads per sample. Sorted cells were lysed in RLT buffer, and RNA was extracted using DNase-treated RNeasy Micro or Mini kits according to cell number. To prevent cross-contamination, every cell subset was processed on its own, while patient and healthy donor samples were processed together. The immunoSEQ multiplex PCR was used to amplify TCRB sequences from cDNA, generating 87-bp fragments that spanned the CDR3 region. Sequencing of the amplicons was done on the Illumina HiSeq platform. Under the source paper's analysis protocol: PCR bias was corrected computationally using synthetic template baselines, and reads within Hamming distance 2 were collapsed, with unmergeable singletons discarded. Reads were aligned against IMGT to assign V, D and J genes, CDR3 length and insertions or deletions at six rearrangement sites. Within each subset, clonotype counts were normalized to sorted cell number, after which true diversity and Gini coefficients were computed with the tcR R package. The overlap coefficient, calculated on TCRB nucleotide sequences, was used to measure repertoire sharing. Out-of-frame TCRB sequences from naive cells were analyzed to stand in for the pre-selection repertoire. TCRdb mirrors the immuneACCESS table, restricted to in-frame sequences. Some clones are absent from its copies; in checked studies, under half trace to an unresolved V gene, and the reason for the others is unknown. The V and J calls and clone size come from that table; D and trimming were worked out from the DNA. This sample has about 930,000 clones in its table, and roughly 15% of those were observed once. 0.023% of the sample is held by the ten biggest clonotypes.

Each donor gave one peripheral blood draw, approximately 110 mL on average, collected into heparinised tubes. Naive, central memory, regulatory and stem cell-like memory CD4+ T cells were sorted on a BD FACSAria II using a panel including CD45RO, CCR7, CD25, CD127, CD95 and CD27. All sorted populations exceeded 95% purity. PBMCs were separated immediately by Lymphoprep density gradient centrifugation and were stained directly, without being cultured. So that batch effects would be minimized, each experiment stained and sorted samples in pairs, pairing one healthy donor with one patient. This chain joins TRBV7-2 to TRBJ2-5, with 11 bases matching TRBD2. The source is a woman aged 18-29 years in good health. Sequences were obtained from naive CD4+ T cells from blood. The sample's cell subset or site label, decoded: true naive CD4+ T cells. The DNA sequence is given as TGTGCCAGCCGCTATAGCGGGAGGGCCGAGACCCAGTACTTC. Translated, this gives CASRYSGRAETQYF.